This entry lists 29 T cell receptor beta chains sequenced from one sample in a study of shared clonotypes between healthy human individuals. Naive CD8 cells lacked CD45RO, underwent positive selection for CCR7 and left out terminally differentiated effector memory CD45RA+ cells. The data were produced by immunoSEQ multiplex PCR, yet TCRdb's version contains in-frame clones alone and is incomplete. This sample carries millions of clones, roughly 94% of them seen once, and the ten largest clones take about 1.1%. The material sequenced was naive CD8+ T cells sorted from blood. The source is a man between 18 and 29 years old in good health.

As regards this clone: Other DNA sequences in the same sample also yield this CDR3. The CDR3 is CASSLSGQGPYEQYF. The CDR3 coding sequence is TGCGCCAGCAGCTTGAGCGGACAGGGGCCCTACGAGCAGTACTTC. V gene TRBV4-1 combines with J gene TRBJ2-7; 9 bases align to TRBD1. Germline V gives CDR1 MGHRA, CDR2 YSYEKL. Trimming removed 5 bases from V and 2 bases from J; junction bases left unmatched: 7. The CDR3 length is 15 residues.

J is TRBJ1-1 and V is TRBV9; 7 bases are a match to TRBD1. Germline values: CDR1 SGDLS, CDR2 YYNGEE. The junction had 7 bases not matched to a gene; V was cut back by 7 bases and J by 1 base. The CDR3 is 14 residues long. CDR3 sequence: CASRGGEGNTEAFF. The CDR3 nucleotides read TGTGCCAGCCGAGGGGGCGAGGGGAACACTGAAGCTTTCTTT.

The J gene is TRBJ2-7, the V gene TRBV5-6, with 8 bases matching TRBD2. In germline, CDR1 is SGHDT, CDR2 YYEEEE. Trimming took 4 bases from V and 3 from J; bases not matched to a gene: 3. The CDR3 spans 13 residues. CDR3 protein: CASSPGGHYEQYF. CDR3 in DNA: TGTGCCAGCAGCCCGGGAGGGCACTACGAGCAGTACTTC.

The V gene is TRBV4-1, the J gene TRBJ2-5; no clear D. V lost 0 bases and J 9 bases, leaving 8 bases between the germline ends. CDR1 MGHRA and CDR2 YSYEKL come from the germline V gene. The CDR3 length is 12 residues. CDR3 loop: CASSQEGSAQYF. In DNA form, the CDR3 reads TGCGCCAGCAGCCAAGAGGGCTCGGCCCAGTACTTC.

This chain uses TRBV27 with TRBJ2-2; 10 positions agree with TRBD2. V was pared by 0 bases and J by 5 bases, with 6 bases of the junction left unmatched. This CDR3 contains 17 residues. The germline gives CDR1 MNHEY, CDR2 SMNVEV (reference sequence). DNA of the CDR3: TGTGCCAGCAGTTTATCGGTACTAGCGGGAATAACCGGGGAGCTGTTTTTT. Translation gives CASSLSVLAGITGELFF.

The chain has TRBV27 and TRBJ2-5, with D perhaps TRBD1 or TRBD2 (6 bases each). The CDR3 extends over 14 amino acids. Germline assignment: CDR1 MNHEY and CDR2 SMNVEV (reference sequence). Trimming shortened V by 3 bases and J by 4 bases, and 12 bases separated the two germline ends. DNA for the CDR3: TGTGCCAGCAGTTTCGGGGGCATGGGAGAGACCCAGTACTTC. This sequence encodes CASSFGGMGETQYF.

This chain connects TRBV13 to TRBJ2-5, with D possibly called TRBD1 or TRBD2 (6 bases each). This CDR3 has 15 residues. Deletions cut 3 bases from V and 4 bases from J, with 15 bases between. Germline V gene sequence: CDR1 PRHDT, CDR2 FYEKMQ (reference sequence). The CDR3: CASSFLGGRGETQYF. CDR3 DNA: TGTGCCAGCAGCTTTTTAGGGGGGCGCGGAGAGACCCAGTACTTC.

This chain joins TRBV25-1 and TRBJ2-3; no clear D. V shed 1 base and J shed 1 base, with 9 bases lying between them. Germline V gene sequence: CDR1 MGHDK, CDR2 SYGVNS. The CDR3 is 15 residues long. The CDR3 bases are TGTGCCAGCAGTGAATTACTTCCTGGCACAGATACGCAGTATTTT. Translation: CASSELLPGTDTQYF.

The J gene is TRBJ2-2, the V gene TRBV9; TRBD1 aligns across 7 bases. Germline trimming cut 3 bases from V and 3 bases from J; bases unmatched to any gene: 8. Germline V CDR1 and CDR2: SGDLS, YYNGEE. CDR3 length: 16 amino acids. The CDR3 nucleotides are TGTGCCAGCAGCGGAAGACAGGGTTGGGACACCGGGGAGCTGTTTTTT. Its translation: CASSGRQGWDTGELFF.

The rearrangement links TRBV2 to TRBJ1-2; 8 nucleotides agree with TRBD1. CDR1 SNHLY and CDR2 FYNNEI come from the germline V gene. The CDR3 has 15 residues. Germline trimming cut 6 bases from V and 4 bases from J; bases unmatched to any gene: 10. The CDR3 coding sequence is TGTGCCAGCAGGACCTCGACAGGGGTTGGCTATGGCTACACCTTC. This translates into CASRTSTGVGYGYTF.

For this clone: This sample also contains other DNA sequences that code for the same CDR3. V is TRBV5-4 and J is TRBJ2-7; D is ambiguous. V lost 0 bases to trimming and J lost 4 bases, with 5 bases between them. The CDR3 length is 12 residues. Germline CDR1 reads SGHNT; CDR2 reads YYREEE (reference sequence). Here the CDR3 reads CASSLDGYEQYF. CDR3 bases: TGTGCCAGCAGCTTGGACGGGTACGAGCAGTACTTC.

The chain recombines TRBV7-2 with TRBJ1-2; 7 bases align to TRBD1. The CDR3 covers 15 residues. V was pared by 6 bases and J by 3 bases, with 10 bases of the junction left unmatched. Germline V gives CDR1 SGHTA, CDR2 FQGNSA. DNA for the CDR3: TGTGCCAGCAGTTATTCGAGACAGGGCGACTATGGCTACACCTTC. Translated: CASSYSRQGDYGYTF.

Concerning this clone: Other DNA sequences in this specimen translate into the identical CDR3. V and J are TRBV4-1 and TRBJ2-7; 8 bases are shared with TRBD2. V lost 2 bases, J lost 3 bases, and 3 bases stayed unmatched. From germline, CDR1 is MGHRA and CDR2 YSYEKL. The CDR3 runs to 14 residues. CDR3 loop: CASSQPGLDYEQYF. The DNA of the CDR3 is TGCGCCAGCAGCCAACCGGGACTAGACTACGAGCAGTACTTC.

The chain combines TRBV28 with TRBJ2-7; possibly TRBD2 for D (7 bases). V lost 4 bases to trimming and J lost 3 bases, with 16 bases between them. From germline, CDR1 is MDHEN and CDR2 SYDVKM. The CDR3 totals 15 residues. The CDR3 loop reads CASSSLQGGIYEQYF. The DNA for the CDR3 is TGTGCCAGCAGTTCCCTACAGGGAGGGATCTACGAGCAGTACTTC.

This clone has more than one count but fewer than ten. Distinct nucleotide sequences in the sample also encode this CDR3. The V and J genes are TRBV5-1 and TRBJ1-1, with a possible D match to TRBD1 (5 bases). Germline CDR1 SGHRS, CDR2 YFSETQ. There are 12 residues in the CDR3. Trimming removed 0 bases at V and 6 bases at J, with 6 bases between. CDR3 DNA sequence: TGCGCCAGCAGCTTGGCAGGGCCTGAAGCTTTCTTT. Encoded protein: CASSLAGPEAFF.

The chain combines TRBV5-8 with TRBJ1-1; 7 nucleotides align to TRBD1. This CDR3 is built from 15 residues. V trimming: 3 bases; J trimming: 0 bases; junction bases outside the gene matches: 5. CDR1 and CDR2 from the germline V gene are SGHTS and YDEGEE. The CDR3 spells CASSWKQGMNTEAFF. The CDR3 bases are TGTGCCAGCAGCTGGAAACAGGGGATGAACACTGAAGCTTTCTTT.

The J gene is TRBJ2-1, the V gene TRBV4-1; no reliable D call. Trimming pared 1 base from V and 7 bases from J, leaving 5 bases between. The CDR3 extends over 12 amino acids. Germline V gene data show CDR1 as MGHRA and CDR2 as YSYEKL. The CDR3 DNA reads TGCGCCAGCAGCCAAGGTCTAAATGAGCAGTTCTTC. This sequence encodes CASSQGLNEQFF.

The rearrangement uses TRBV9 and TRBJ2-2; possible D gene TRBD1, 5 bases. Trimming cost V 4 bases and J 5 bases, with 18 bases left between them. Germline CDR1 SGDLS, CDR2 YYNGEE. The CDR3 runs to 16 residues. The CDR3 loop reads CASSYLGRSQTGELFF. The CDR3, as DNA: TGTGCCAGCAGCTATTTGGGGCGGAGCCAGACCGGGGAGCTGTTTTTT.

This clone was recorded once. The V gene is TRBV7-9, the J gene TRBJ1-3, with a weak D call TRBD1 (5 bases). Germline assignment: CDR1 SEHNR and CDR2 FQNEAQ (reference sequence). V was trimmed by 0 bases and J by 0 bases, leaving 12 bases between them. The CDR3 is 17 residues long. The DNA for the CDR3 is TGTGCCAGCAGCTTAGCGGGGGAAGCGTTCTCTGGAAACACCATATATTTT. It codes for CASSLAGEAFSGNTIYF.

The CDR3 DNA follows: TGTGCCAGCAGTCCCGGTGCTACAGCTTCCTACAATGAGCAGTTCTTC. Translating it yields CASSPGATASYNEQFF. V gene TRBV11-2 combines with J gene TRBJ2-1; D ambiguous. Trimming pared 6 bases from V and 1 base from J, leaving 16 bases between. The CDR3 covers 16 residues. Per germline, CDR1 SGHAT and CDR2 FQNNGV.

In its sample, this clone was seen once. This chain links TRBV16 with TRBJ1-2; D may be TRBD1 (6 bases). The CDR3 length is 18 residues. Germline-derived CDR1 and CDR2 are KGHSY and FQNENV. V was trimmed by 2 bases and J by 0 bases, leaving 19 bases between them. CDR3 in DNA: TGTGCCAGCAGCCAACATCCTATTGGGGGCACGACTAACTATGGCTACACCTTC. Amino acids: CASSQHPIGGTTNYGYTF.

DNA of the CDR3: TGTGCCAGTAGTATTACTAGCGGGACGACCTACGAGCAGTACTTC. Its translation is CASSITSGTTYEQYF. The chain joins TRBV19 to TRBJ2-7; 10 bases are shared with TRBD2. Per germline, CDR1 LNHDA and CDR2 SQIVND (reference sequence). The CDR3 runs to 15 residues. The V and J ends lost 3 bases and 2 bases, in that order; junction bases with no gene match: 4.

V and J are TRBV7-3 and TRBJ1-1; 10 bases map to TRBD1. V shed 3 bases, J shed 4 bases, and the junction held 2 bases outside the gene matches. The CDR3 consists of 14 residues. Per the germline V gene, CDR1 is SGHTA and CDR2 is FQGTGA. CDR3 sequence reads: CASSLTGGITEAFF. CDR3 nucleotides: TGTGCCAGCAGCTTGACAGGGGGCATCACTGAAGCTTTCTTT.

The gene calls are TRBV27 and TRBJ2-7; D gene uncertain. CDR1 MNHEY and CDR2 SMNVEV come from the germline V gene (reference sequence). This CDR3 has 13 amino acids. V gave up 6 bases and J gave up 7 bases, with 16 bases separating them. The CDR3 loop reads CASSLDGDWEQYF. As DNA, the CDR3 is TGTGCCAGCAGCCTGGACGGTGACTGGGAGCAGTACTTC.

The chain is built from TRBV7-2 and TRBJ1-6; D gene uncertain. The germline CDR1 and CDR2 sequences are SGHTA and FQGNSA. The CDR3 runs 14 residues. Trimming pared 1 base from V and 6 bases from J, leaving 7 bases between. The CDR3: CASSLDNLNSPLHF. The CDR3, as DNA: TGTGCCAGCAGCTTAGACAATCTTAATTCACCCCTCCACTTT.

CDR3 nucleotide sequence: TGTGCCAGCAGCACTGACAGGGGAGAGGCCGGGGAGCTGTTTTTT. Translated: CASSTDRGEAGELFF. The chain is built from TRBV7-9 and TRBJ2-2, with 8 bases fitting TRBD1. The CDR3 is made up of 15 amino acids. Per germline, CDR1 SEHNR and CDR2 FQNEAQ (reference sequence). The J segment lost 6 bases and the V segment lost 5 bases, leaving 8 bases of the junction unmatched. The full variable domain, rest sourced from reference TRBV7-9 and TRBJ2-2, is DTGVSQNPRHKITKRGQNVTFRCDPISEHNRLYWYRQTLGQGPEFLTYFQNEAQLEKSRLLSDRFSAERPKGSFSTLEIQRTEQGDSAMYLCASSTDRGEAGELFFGEGSRLTVL.

Turning to this clone: The sample contains more than one DNA sequence encoding this CDR3. V gene TRBV6-5 combines with J gene TRBJ2-7; TRBD1 is a possible D gene (6 bases). Trimming stripped 5 bases from V and 2 bases from J, with 10 bases between. The CDR3 contains 13 residues. Germline V gene data show CDR1 as MNHEY and CDR2 as SVGAGI. CDR3 loop: CASSPTGAYEQYF. The CDR3 DNA reads TGTGCCAGCAGTCCGACAGGAGCCTACGAGCAGTACTTC.

The chain links TRBV13 to TRBJ2-5; D is unresolved. Germline lookup yields CDR1 PRHDT and CDR2 FYEKMQ (reference sequence). This CDR3 comprises 13 residues. V was cut by 4 bases and J by 4 bases, with 10 bases left in between. This CDR3 is CASSSKDRETQYF. The DNA of the CDR3 is TGTGCCAGCAGCTCGAAAGACCGAGAGACCCAGTACTTC.

The genes are TRBV5-1 and TRBJ2-7; 10 bases fit TRBD2. V lost 1 base, J lost 2 bases, and 6 bases stayed unmatched. CDR3 size: 16 residues. Germline V gene data show CDR1 as SGHRS and CDR2 as YFSETQ. The CDR3 is CASSLSPSGGTYEQYF. The CDR3 bases are TGCGCCAGCAGCTTGAGTCCTAGCGGGGGTACCTACGAGCAGTACTTC.